The T cell receptor beta chain described here comes from a study of blood T cell repertoires in COVID-19. Study as a whole: Collection of acute and convalescent COVID-19 samples took place in the United States, Italy and Spain. PBMCs, B-cell-depleted T cells, or T cells provided the cDNA or gDNA that made up the material.

The V end was cut by 5 bases, the J end by 6 bases, with 13 bases between. The CDR3 is 13 residues long. Per the germline V gene, CDR1 is SEHNR and CDR2 is FQNEAQ (reference sequence). Study processing details: Estimation of nucleated cell counts was performed using reference gene primer amplification. Assay used: immunoSEQ multiplex PCR; TCRdb lists only in-frame clones, some missing. That table supplies the V and J calls and clone size; D and trimming were determined from the DNA. The sample lists under 250,000 clones, approximately 80% seen once, with 27% in the top ten. This chain uses TRBV7-9 with TRBJ1-1; no definite D call. The source of this sequence is a man between 40 and 49 years old with acute or convalescent COVID-19. The sample taken for sequencing was peripheral blood. The CDR3 sequence: CASSLGGESEAFF. CDR3 sequence (DNA): TGTGCCAGCAGCCTGGGTGGGGAGTCTGAAGCTTTCTTT.